These 20 T cell receptor beta chains came from one sample sequenced in a study of blood T cells in healthy people across ages. It was with a sample-barcoded 5' primer and a J-beta primer mix that a second PCR of about 6 to 11 cycles was run. One entry per CDR3 protein results from TCRdb running MiXCR on the 5' RACE reads. The table has some 940,000 distinct CDR3 sequences, approximately 32% seen once. The sample also formed part of further work on T cells of mothers and their children.

The sample was blood. Receptors originate from a middle-aged woman in good health.

The gene calls are TRBV7-8 and TRBJ1-2; possible D gene TRBD1, 6 bases. The V end lost 0 bases, the J end lost 8 bases, and 16 bases lay between the germline ends. The CDR3 length is 15 residues. CDR1 and CDR2 from the germline V gene are SGHVS and FQNEAQ. The CDR3 nucleotides read TGTGCCAGCAGCTTAGCGCGGGAACAGGGAGGCGGCTACACCTTC. Translation gives CASSLAREQGGGYTF.

This clonotype was detected ten times or more. The V gene is TRBV29-1, the J gene TRBJ2-7, with TRBD2 as a possible D gene (5 bases). Germline lookup yields CDR1 SQVTM and CDR2 ANQGSEA. Trimming left V 4 bases short and J 0 bases short, with 10 bases between. The CDR3 consists of 13 residues. The CDR3 sequence is CSVVGRVSYEQYF. As DNA, the CDR3 is TGCAGCGTTGTAGGGCGGGTCTCCTACGAGCAGTACTTC.

As regards this clonotype: One end of the junction fails to match germline, which may point to a read error. This chain connects TRBV7-2 to TRBJ1-1; D perhaps matches TRBD1 (6 bases). The V gene's germline CDR1 is SGHTA and CDR2 FQGNSA. The CDR3 runs to 17 residues. CDR3 coding DNA: TGTGTCAGCAGCCTTCGAGCTCCCAGGGGAGGGGACACTGAAGCTTTCTTT. It yields the protein CVSSLRAPRGGDTEAFF.

This chain's CDR3 is CASSFAGTGLEDTQYF. The CDR3 nucleotides read TGTGCCAGCAGCTTCGCCGGGACAGGGTTAGAAGATACGCAGTATTTT. The chain combines TRBV7-9 with TRBJ2-3; 9 nucleotides line up with TRBD1. Germline loops: CDR1 SEHNR, CDR2 FQNEAQ (reference sequence). V lost 3 bases and J lost 5; bases outside the gene matches: 9. The CDR3 extends over 16 amino acids.

The rearrangement joins TRBV3-1 to TRBJ2-5; TRBD1 aligns across 8 bases. The CDR3 extends over 16 amino acids. Germline CDR1 is LGHDT and CDR2 is YNNKEL (reference sequence). Trimming took 5 bases from V and 2 from J; bases not matched to a gene: 10. CDR3 sequence: CASSEPSGGRQETQYF. DNA of the CDR3: TGTGCCAGCAGCGAGCCTTCAGGGGGCCGTCAAGAGACCCAGTACTTC.

The chain recombines TRBV7-3 with TRBJ2-3; 9 positions match TRBD2. Germline values: CDR1 SGHTA, CDR2 FQGTGA. The CDR3 extends over 16 amino acids. V was clipped by 4 bases and J by 7 bases; unmatched bases: 12. CDR3 protein: CASSSRAGGGSNTQYF. The CDR3 nucleotides are TGTGCCAGCAGCTCTCGAGCGGGGGGAGGTTCGAATACGCAGTATTTT.

This clonotype appeared a few times. The chain has TRBV12-3 or TRBV12-4 and TRBJ2-1, with 8 bases fitting TRBD2. The CDR3 contains 14 residues. The ends lost 2 bases at V and 7 bases at J; junction bases unmatched: 4. The CDR3: CASSLSGGENEQFF. The CDR3 DNA sequence: TGTGCCAGCAGTTTATCGGGGGGGGAAAATGAGCAGTTCTTC.

Points on this clonotype: The junction departs from the called germline gene at one end, perhaps through a read error. The chain recombines TRBV18 with TRBJ2-1, with D perhaps TRBD1 (5 bases). The CDR3 has 15 amino acids. Germline CDR1 and CDR2: KGHSH and LQKENI. CDR3 bases: TGTGCCAACTCACCAACAGGCGGTTCCTACAATGAGCAGTTCTTC. Translated, it gives CANSPTGGSYNEQFF.

The rearrangement joins TRBV5-1 to TRBJ2-7; TRBD1 matches 8 bases. Germline CDR1 and CDR2: SGHRS and YFSETQ. V lost 3 bases and J lost 3; bases outside the gene matches: 5. The CDR3 sequence is 14 residues long. CDR3 region: CASSYRDRFYEQYF. The CDR3 DNA follows: TGCGCCAGCAGCTATCGGGACAGGTTCTACGAGCAGTACTTC.

This clonotype was picked up a small number of times. The genes are TRBV9 and TRBJ2-3; possibly TRBD2 for D (5 bases). The germline gives CDR1 SGDLS, CDR2 YYNGEE. The V gene lost 2 bases and the J gene lost 2 bases, with 9 bases spanning the gap. The CDR3 spans 14 residues. CDR3 loop: CASSVGVTTDTQYF. The CDR3 DNA reads TGTGCCAGCAGCGTGGGAGTAACCACAGATACGCAGTATTTT.

J is TRBJ1-5 and V is TRBV4-1; maybe TRBD1 (6 bases). The CDR3 sequence is 18 residues long. Germline CDR1 and CDR2: MGHRA and YSYEKL. Trimming left V 0 bases short and J 1 base short, with 16 bases between. CDR3 nucleotide sequence: TGCGCCAGCAGCCAAGATCGGCGAGACAGGAGGAGCAATCAGCCCCAGCATTTT. This sequence encodes CASSQDRRDRRSNQPQHF.

The chain carries TRBV29-1 and TRBJ2-3; possible D gene TRBD2, 5 bases. Germline V gene data show CDR1 as SQVTM and CDR2 as ANQGSEA. The CDR3 is 12 residues long. The V gene lost 4 bases and the J gene lost 9 bases, with 14 bases spanning the gap. The DNA for the CDR3 is TGCAGCGTTGCGAAGGAGGCTAGAACGCAGTATTTT. It specifies CSVAKEARTQYF.

This clonotype was recorded many times. A read error may account for a junction end that differs from germline. J is TRBJ2-5 and V is TRBV7-7; D gene uncertain. Per the germline V gene, CDR1 is SSHAT and CDR2 is FNYEAQ (reference sequence). This CDR3 spans 13 amino acids. The CDR3 spells CASSLGGPETQYF. The CDR3 DNA follows: TGTGCTAGCAGCTTAGGCGGCCCAGAGACCCAGTACTTC.

This clonotype was counted many times. The chain joins TRBV6-5 to TRBJ2-3, with TRBD2 as a possible D gene (5 bases). This CDR3 spans 14 amino acids. CDR1 is MNHEY and CDR2 is SVGAGI in the germline V gene. The V and J ends lost 2 bases and 0 bases respectively, with 6 bases between them. The CDR3 DNA reads as TGTGCCAGCAGTTACCGGAGGAGCACAGATACGCAGTATTTT. Encoded protein: CASSYRRSTDTQYF.

The chain combines TRBV2 with TRBJ1-6; D remains ambiguous. V was shortened by 7 bases and J by 0 bases, with 7 bases between the two germline ends. CDR3 size: 14 residues. Per the germline V gene, CDR1 is SNHLY and CDR2 is FYNNEI. This CDR3 is CASKRSSYNSPLHF. CDR3 DNA sequence: TGTGCCAGCAAACGGAGCTCCTATAATTCACCCCTCCACTTT.

This clonotype was seen repeatedly, ten times or more. The J gene is TRBJ2-7, the V gene TRBV20-1; 8 positions agree with TRBD2. V was pared by 3 bases and J by 2 bases, with 6 bases of the junction left unmatched. In germline, CDR1 is DFQATT, CDR2 SNEGSKA (reference sequence). The CDR3 consists of 14 residues. CDR3 nucleotides: TGCAGTGCTAGCCCCGGGAGGGGCACCTACGAGCAGTACTTC. As protein: CSASPGRGTYEQYF.

CDR3 residues: CASSLRPGRHSGNTIYF. The CDR3 nucleotides are TGCGCCAGCAGCTTGAGGCCCGGACGGCACTCTGGAAACACCATATATTTT. The gene calls are TRBV5-1 and TRBJ1-3; D unresolved. Per germline, CDR1 SGHRS and CDR2 YFSETQ. V was clipped by 1 base and J by 0 bases, with 14 bases between them. The CDR3 runs to 17 residues.

This clonotype was counted only a few times. The chain combines TRBV6-5 with TRBJ2-6, with D unresolved. The V gene's germline CDR1 is MNHEY and CDR2 SVGAGI. Trimming cost V 4 bases and J 0 bases, with 10 bases left between them. This CDR3 spans 16 amino acids. The DNA of the CDR3 is TGTGCCAGCAGTTTAACCTCGGGCTCTGGGGCCAACGTCCTGACTTTC. This translates into CASSLTSGSGANVLTF.

This chain links TRBV7-3 with TRBJ2-2; the match to TRBD1 covers 8 bases. From germline, CDR1 is SGHTA and CDR2 FQGTGA. V trimming: 4 bases; J trimming: 1 base; junction bases outside the gene matches: 8. The CDR3 covers 17 residues. This CDR3 reads CASSYGRGTGNTGELFF. The CDR3 DNA reads as TGTGCCAGCAGCTATGGACGGGGGACAGGGAACACCGGGGAGCTGTTTTTT.

The V and J genes are TRBV7-9 and TRBJ2-6; maybe TRBD1 (5 bases). Germline V gives CDR1 SEHNR, CDR2 FQNEAQ (reference sequence). Trimming left V 1 base short and J 1 base short, with 11 bases between. The CDR3 is made up of 17 amino acids. The CDR3 sequence is CASSLGTKFSGANVLTF. As DNA, the CDR3 is TGTGCCAGCAGCTTAGGGACAAAATTTTCTGGGGCCAACGTCCTGACTTTC.